This note documents a single TCR beta chain sequence. Trimming pared 11 bases from V and 3 bases from J, leaving 15 bases between. The CDR3 covers 13 residues. Germline CDR1 is SEHNR and CDR2 is FQNEAQ (reference sequence). This specimen comes from a study of response to subunit inactivated influenza vaccine. One entry per CDR3 protein results from TCRdb running MiXCR on the RT-PCR reads. The sample carries 500,000 to 550,000 distinct CDR3 sequences, roughly 25% recorded once. The same data also contributed to another study, on T cells expressing NK-cell markers. This second study notes: In generating TCR beta cDNA, 5'RACE template switching with UMIs was used. Sorted CD3+CD56+NKG2C+, CD3+CD56+NKG2C- and CD3+CD56-NKG2C+ T cells provided the TCR beta repertoires. With respect to HCMV, seven of the eight sequenced donors were seropositive, and one was seronegative.

V usage is TRBV7-9 and J usage is TRBJ2-3, with unresolved D. This TCR derives from a man between 50 and 59 years old who received an inactivated influenza vaccine. The starting material was CD4+ T cells sorted from PBMCs, obtained roughly 13 days after vaccination. The CDR3 loop is CASQIGLTDTQYF. The CDR3 DNA follows: TGTGCCTCCCAGATTGGATTAACAGATACGCAGTATTTT.